These 8 T cell receptor beta chains were all obtained from the same sample, sequenced in a study of blood T cell repertoires in COVID-19. Assay: immunoSEQ multiplex PCR; the TCRdb copy retains only in-frame clones and omits some. In the table there are roughly 190,000 clones, 88% of which are singletons. Sequences were obtained from peripheral blood. The receptors were sampled from a human donor in a cohort sampled during active COVID-19.

The rearrangement uses TRBV19 and TRBJ2-2; TRBD1 is a possible D gene (5 bases). V was cut by 3 bases and J by 2 bases, with 10 bases left in between. CDR3 size: 15 residues. CDR1 is LNHDA, CDR2 SQIVND, per germline (reference sequence). The CDR3 DNA reads as TGTGCCAGTAGTATTGGGCAGGGCAACACCGGGGAGCTGTTTTTT. Its translation: CASSIGQGNTGELFF.

The chain combines TRBV2 with TRBJ1-5; D might be TRBD1 (5 bases). Between the trimmed V and J ends, which lost 7 bases and 0 bases, there was a span of 13 bases. The CDR3 runs to 15 residues. The germline V gene encodes CDR1 SNHLY and CDR2 FYNNEI. CDR3 DNA: TGTGCCAGCAACCTGGGGGGGGATAGCAATCAGCCCCAGCATTTT. Translated, it gives CASNLGGDSNQPQHF.

V is TRBV18 and J is TRBJ2-7; 8 nucleotides agree with TRBD1. CDR1 is KGHSH, CDR2 LQKENI, per germline. The CDR3 spans 15 residues. V lost 3 bases, J lost 1 base, and 5 bases stayed unmatched. For the CDR3, the DNA is TGTGCCAGCTCACCTAATGACAGGGGATCCTACGAGCAGTACTTC. Its protein is CASSPNDRGSYEQYF.

The rearrangement uses TRBV7-2 and TRBJ2-2, with TRBD2 as a possible D gene (6 bases). Looked up from germline, CDR1 is SGHTA and CDR2 is FQGNSA. The V end was cut by 5 bases, the J end by 4 bases, with 11 bases between. The CDR3 has 14 amino acids. CDR3: CASSLRRGTGELFF. The DNA of the CDR3 is TGTGCCAGCAGCCTTAGGCGGGGCACCGGGGAGCTGTTTTTT. The full variable domain, completed using reference TRBV7-2 and TRBJ2-2, is GAGVSQSPSNKVTEKGKDVELRCDPISGHTALYWYRQSLGQGLEFLIYFQGNSAPDKSGLPSDRFSAERTGGSVSTLTIQRTQQEDSAVYLCASSLRRGTGELFFGEGSRLTVL.

This chain links TRBV18 with TRBJ2-2; D ambiguous. Germline V lookup: CDR1 KGHSH, CDR2 LQKENI. This CDR3 is 16 amino acids long. V was trimmed by 0 bases and J by 0 bases, leaving 8 bases between them. Here the CDR3 DNA reads TGTGCCAGCTCACCACCTTCGCGGACGAACACCGGGGAGCTGTTTTTT. Translating gives CASSPPSRTNTGELFF.

The chain is built from TRBV6-2 or TRBV6-3 and TRBJ2-7; TRBD2 matches at 11 bases. This CDR3 spans 16 amino acids. Germline V gene sequence: CDR1 MNHEY, CDR2 SVGEGT. V lost 2 bases and J lost 4; bases outside the gene matches: 7. DNA for the CDR3: TGTGCCAGCAGTTACCTCCCCACTAGCGGGAGATACGAGCAGTACTTC. Residues: CASSYLPTSGRYEQYF.

The genes are TRBV2 and TRBJ2-7, with D maybe TRBD1 (6 bases). The CDR3 covers 15 residues. Germline V gene lookup returns CDR1 SNHLY and CDR2 FYNNEI. The V end lost 4 bases, the J end lost 0 bases, and 13 bases lay between the germline ends. The CDR3 coding sequence is TGTGCCAGCAGTGGAAGGGGGTCGAGCTCCTACGAGCAGTACTTC. Residues: CASSGRGSSSYEQYF.

V gene TRBV30 combines with J gene TRBJ1-2; 9 bases align to TRBD1. The ends lost 1 base at V and 3 bases at J; junction bases unmatched: 6. The CDR3 has 15 residues. Germline values: CDR1 GTSNPN, CDR2 SVGIG (reference sequence). DNA for the CDR3: TGTGCCTGGAGTGCCCGGGACAGGGTCCACTATGGCTACACCTTC. Amino acid sequence: CAWSARDRVHYGYTF.